The clone carrying this T cell receptor (beta chain) has ten or more counts. V lost 8 bases to trimming and J lost 4 bases, with 18 bases between them. The CDR3 has 14 residues. Germline-derived CDR1 and CDR2 are SGHRS and YFSETQ. The time point denotes: longitudinal time-point 1 (baseline). Stored at -80 C, 2 million PBMCs were the source of the unsorted libraries. This sample is part of a study of neurological immune-mediated disorders. In TCRdb, the 5' RACE reads were re-called with MiXCR into one record per CDR3 protein. This table holds 67,000 or so distinct CDR3 sequences, around 13% found once. The chain couples TRBV5-1 to TRBJ1-1, with D unclear. The clonotype was recovered from a female donor with HTLV-1-associated myelopathy (HAM/TSP). Sequencing was done on a sample of PBMCs. The CDR3 region has the DNA TGCGCCAGTCAACTTGAGGGTGGGAGCACTGAAGCTTTCTTT. Its translation is CASQLEGGSTEAFF.